This T cell receptor beta chain was captured in a study of T cell repertoires in cytomegalovirus infection. Study observations and caveats: HLA-C-restricted CMV clonotypes gave the most frequent clonotype in two of eight donors. There were carriers of CMV plus the relevant HLA, and cumulative public TCR beta family frequency identified them.

This clonotype was seen a few times. Its target is not known. TCRdb re-derived calls from the reads in MiXCR, one entry per CDR3 protein. The top ten hold about an eighth of the sample, which has 650,000 to 850,000 distinct CDR3 sequences, approximately 32% seen once. The CDR3 has 12 amino acids. V was clipped by 5 bases and J by 13 bases; unmatched bases: 7. CDR1 is PRHDT, CDR2 FYEKMQ, per germline (reference sequence). The source was cultured CD8+ T cells from PBMCs, collected from culture after CMV antigen stimulation. The chain joins TRBV13 to TRBJ2-1; TRBD1 agrees at 8 bases. The TCR was taken from a human donor in good health (CMV status not recorded). Some clones in this sample may be carry-over from other donors' samples. CDR3 nucleotides: TGTGCCAGCAGCGACCGGGACAGGAATCAGTTCTTC. Its protein product is CASSDRDRNQFF.